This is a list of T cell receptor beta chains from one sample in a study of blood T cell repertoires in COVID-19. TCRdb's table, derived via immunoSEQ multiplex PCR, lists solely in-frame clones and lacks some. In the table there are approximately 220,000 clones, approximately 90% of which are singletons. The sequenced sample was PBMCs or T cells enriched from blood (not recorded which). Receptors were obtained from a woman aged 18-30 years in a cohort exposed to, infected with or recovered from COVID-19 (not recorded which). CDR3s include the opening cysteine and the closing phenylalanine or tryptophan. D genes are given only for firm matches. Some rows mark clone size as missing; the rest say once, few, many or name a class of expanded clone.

CASSGYGTGRNSPLHF | TGTGCCAGCAGCGGCTACGGGACAGGGCGAAATTCACCCCTCCACTTT | TRBJ1-6 | TRBD1 | TRBV11-3 | -
CASSLMEDKQFF | TGTGCCAGCAGCTTAATGGAAGACAAGCAGTTCTTC | TRBJ2-1 | - | TRBV7-9 | -
CASSVSLAGGPGEQFF | TGTGCCAGTAGTGTCTCTTTAGCGGGAGGGCCCGGTGAGCAGTTCTTC | TRBJ2-1 | TRBD2 | TRBV19 | -
CASSVLGNEQFF | TGTGCCAGCAGTGTCCTAGGAAATGAGCAGTTCTTC | TRBJ2-1 | - | TRBV2 | -
CASSLGLANYGYTF | TGTGCCAGCAGCTTAGGGCTGGCTAACTATGGCTACACCTTC | TRBJ1-2 | - | TRBV7-2 | -
CASSQVYRGNTEAFF | TGTGCCAGCAGCCAAGTCTACAGGGGGAACACTGAAGCTTTCTTT | TRBJ1-1 | TRBD1 | TRBV14 | -
CASSLEEGIGDSYEQYF | TGTGCCAGCAGCTTAGAAGAGGGTATTGGTGACTCCTACGAGCAGTACTTC | TRBJ2-7 | - | TRBV11-3 | -
CASSSGTSGSENEQFF | TGTGCCAGCAGCTCCGGGACTAGCGGGAGTGAGAATGAGCAGTTCTTC | TRBJ2-1 | TRBD2 | TRBV11-3 | -
CASSLARNVGTGELFF | TGTGCCAGCAGCTTGGCCAGGAATGTTGGCACCGGGGAGCTGTTTTTT | TRBJ2-2 | - | TRBV5-8 | -
CASSQGGFSGNTIYF | TGTGCCAGCAGCCAAGGAGGGTTCTCTGGAAACACCATATATTTT | TRBJ1-3 | - | TRBV3-1/TRBV3-2 | -
CASSDGRVIQETQYF | TGTGCCAGCAGTGACGGGAGGGTCATACAAGAGACCCAGTACTTC | TRBJ2-5 | TRBD2 | TRBV6-1 | -
CASSFTLTGSGNTIYF | TGCGCCAGCAGCTTTACCCTCACAGGGTCTGGAAACACCATATATTTT | TRBJ1-3 | - | TRBV5-1 | once
CASSPPTGEGSYEQYF | TGTGCCAGCTCACCACCGACAGGGGAGGGGTCCTACGAGCAGTACTTC | TRBJ2-7 | - | TRBV18 | -
CASSRLLAGNTGELFF | TGTGCCAGCAGCCGTCTCCTAGCGGGGAACACCGGGGAGCTGTTTTTT | TRBJ2-2 | TRBD2 | TRBV9 | -
CASSHYGQGVMNTEAFF | TGTGCCAGCAGCCACTACGGACAGGGGGTCATGAACACTGAAGCTTTCTTT | TRBJ1-1 | TRBD1 | TRBV7-8 | -
CASSLFPGQPQHF | TGTGCCAGCAGCTTGTTTCCCGGTCAGCCCCAGCATTTT | TRBJ1-5 | - | TRBV5-8 | -
CASSIARTAGNTIYF | TGTGCCAGTAGTATAGCGAGGACAGCAGGAAACACCATATATTTT | TRBJ1-3 | - | TRBV19 | -
CASSFRGQGLNGYTF | TGTGCCAGCAGTTTCAGAGGACAGGGGCTTAATGGCTACACCTTC | TRBJ1-2 | TRBD1 | TRBV27 | -
CASSVTGEAYNEQFF | TGTGCCAGCAGCGTGACAGGGGAAGCCTACAATGAGCAGTTCTTC | TRBJ2-1 | TRBD1 | TRBV7-3 | -
CASTSSLGGTEAFF | TGTGCCAGCACCTCAAGCCTCGGGGGCACTGAAGCTTTCTTT | TRBJ1-1 | - | TRBV3-1/TRBV3-2 | -
CASSTRQSSYEQYF | TGTGCCAGTAGTACGCGACAGAGCTCCTACGAGCAGTACTTC | TRBJ2-7 | - | TRBV19 | once
CASTLGGRTEAFF | TGTGCCAGTACCCTGGGGGGGCGGACTGAAGCTTTCTTT | TRBJ1-1 | - | TRBV19 | -
CATSGGSFVGYTF | TGTGCCACCAGCGGCGGCTCCTTCGTGGGCTACACCTTC | TRBJ1-2 | - | TRBV15 | -
CASSSTSTGVYGYTF | TGTGCCAGCAGCTCTACGTCTACAGGAGTCTATGGCTACACCTTC | TRBJ1-2 | - | TRBV7-2 | -
CASSQAPGLDSYNEQFF | TGCGCCAGCAGCCAGGCCCCGGGATTAGACTCCTACAATGAGCAGTTCTTC | TRBJ2-1 | - | TRBV4-1 | -
CASSFSYNEQFF | TGCGCCAGCAGCTTCTCTTACAATGAGCAGTTCTTC | TRBJ2-1 | - | TRBV5-1 | once
CASSYPLDRAHSPLHF | TGTGCCAGCAGCTACCCCCTGGACAGGGCCCATTCACCCCTCCACTTT | TRBJ1-6 | TRBD1 | TRBV7-3 | -
CSVEYRENTEAFF | TGCAGCGTTGAATACAGGGAGAACACTGAAGCTTTCTTT | TRBJ1-1 | - | TRBV29-1 | once
CASSFFRSGYNEQFF | TGTGCCAGCAGTTTTTTCCGCTCCGGGTACAATGAGCAGTTCTTC | TRBJ2-1 | - | TRBV27 | -
CASKPTMNTEAFF | TGTGCCAGCAAGCCCACTATGAACACTGAAGCTTTCTTT | TRBJ1-1 | - | TRBV2 | -
CAIGGRLTEAFF | TGTGCCATTGGGGGGAGACTCACTGAAGCTTTCTTT | TRBJ1-1 | - | TRBV12-3/TRBV12-4 | -
CASSGNRGNTEAFF | TGTGCCAGCAGCGGGAACAGGGGCAACACTGAAGCTTTCTTT | TRBJ1-1 | TRBD1 | TRBV9 | -
CASSHGLAGGHIYNEQFF | TGTGCCAGCAGCCACGGACTAGCGGGGGGGCACATCTACAATGAGCAGTTCTTC | TRBJ2-1 | TRBD2 | TRBV4-2 | -
CASSRQEGNTIYF | TGTGCCAGTAGTCGTCAGGAAGGAAACACCATATATTTT | TRBJ1-3 | - | TRBV19 | -
CASSLVRTGNGYTF | TGTGCCAGCAGCTTAGTGAGGACAGGGAATGGCTACACCTTC | TRBJ1-2 | TRBD1 | TRBV11-2 | -
CASSLSNVYGIQYF | TGTGCCAGCAGTTTATCGAATGTCTACGGCATTCAGTACTTC | TRBJ2-4 | - | TRBV27 | -
CASSERSSGANVLTF | TGTGCCAGCAGTGAAAGGAGTTCTGGGGCCAACGTCCTGACTTTC | TRBJ2-6 | - | TRBV6-1 | -
CASSDSGVPSFYYEQYF | TGTGCCAGCAGTGACTCGGGAGTCCCCTCCTTCTACTACGAGCAGTACTTC | TRBJ2-7 | - | TRBV6-4 | -
CASSIDRWRRGYGYTF | TGTGCCAGTAGTATAGATCGGTGGCGCAGGGGCTATGGCTACACCTTC | TRBJ1-2 | - | TRBV19 | -
CATASGINEQFF | TGTGCCACCGCAAGCGGGATCAATGAGCAGTTCTTC | TRBJ2-1 | TRBD2 | TRBV6-5 | -
CASSESDSTVNSPLHF | TGCGCCAGCAGCGAAAGCGACTCGACGGTAAATTCACCCCTCCACTTT | TRBJ1-6 | - | TRBV4-1 | -
CASRGQGYGYTF | TGTGCCAGCAGGGGTCAGGGTTATGGCTACACCTTC | TRBJ1-2 | - | TRBV12-3/TRBV12-4 | -
CASRSLGAANEKLFF | TGCGCCAGCAGATCCTTGGGGGCGGCTAATGAAAAACTGTTTTTT | TRBJ1-4 | - | TRBV5-1 | -
CASSDRVAYEQYF | TGTGCCAGCAGCGACAGGGTAGCCTACGAGCAGTACTTC | TRBJ2-7 | TRBD1 | TRBV14 | -
CASSLGMTNSYEQYF | TGTGCCAGCAGCTTGGGCATGACTAACTCCTACGAGCAGTACTTC | TRBJ2-7 | - | TRBV5-4 | -
CASSRGEGYGYTF | TGTGCCAGCAGCCGGGGGGAGGGATATGGCTACACCTTC | TRBJ1-2 | - | TRBV5-6 | -
CASSAEQGWGYSPLHF | TGTGCCAGCAGCGCCGAACAGGGGTGGGGATATTCACCCCTCCACTTT | TRBJ1-6 | TRBD1 | TRBV9 | -
CASSLGGRDKDTQYF | TGTGCCAGCAGCTTAGGTGGGAGGGATAAGGATACGCAGTATTTT | TRBJ2-3 | TRBD2 | TRBV11-3 | -
CASSQDGTSVDTQYF | TGTGCCAGCAGCCAAGACGGGACTAGTGTGGATACGCAGTATTTT | TRBJ2-3 | TRBD2 | TRBV3-1/TRBV3-2 | -
CASSDPGRVDNQPQHF | TGTGCCAGCAGTGACCCGGGCAGGGTGGACAATCAGCCCCAGCATTTT | TRBJ1-5 | - | TRBV6-1 | few
CASSQKAADRLGYTF | TGTGCCAGCAGCCAAAAAGCGGCTGACAGGTTAGGCTACACCTTC | TRBJ1-2 | - | TRBV3-1/TRBV3-2 | -
CASSAPGGGGYTF | TGTGCCAGCAGCGCCCCAGGGGGCGGTGGCTACACCTTC | TRBJ1-2 | TRBD1 | TRBV7-9 | -